This TCR beta chain was observed in a study of technical replicates of blood from several donors. Generated by immunoSEQ multiplex PCR, the TCRdb table keeps only in-frame clones and is missing some. The sample contains under 100,000 clones, under 97% of which appear only once. Between the trimmed V and J ends, which lost 5 bases and 4 bases, there was a span of 18 bases. The CDR3 runs 16 residues. Germline loops: CDR1 SGDLS, CDR2 YYNGEE. This chain joins TRBV9 and TRBJ2-2; D is perhaps TRBD2 (7 bases). Sequencing used T cells isolated from PBMCs. The source of this sequence is a human donor in good health. Written as DNA, the CDR3 is TGTGCCAGCAGTCTAGAGGGGGGGGCCGCCACCGGGGAGCTGTTTTTT. It is translated as CASSLEGGAATGELFF.